These T cell receptor beta chains were read from a single sample in a study of post-analysis software for immune sequencing data. MiXCR, applied by TCRdb to the PCR reads, yields one record per CDR3 protein. The sample holds approximately 690,000 distinct CDR3 sequences, approximately 60% seen once. Sample: blood. The receptors were gathered from a girl aged 2-10 years with multiple sclerosis. The CDR3 runs from the conserved cysteine through the conserved F or W. The size field is filled for only some rows; it gives once, few, many or a size class.

>few|TRBV5-5|TRBJ2-3
CASTSVGGDTQYF
>NA|TRBV5-1|TRBJ2-1
CASNLDAASGIIYNEQFF
>NA|TRBV29-1|TRBJ1-1
CSARKDTEAFF
>many|TRBV29-1|TRBJ2-5
CSVDGGAQETQYF
>once|TRBV7-9|TRBJ2-3
CASTLAVAPWTQYF
>NA|TRBV6-6|TRBJ2-3
CASSPQGGVSTDTQYF
>NA|TRBV6-6|TRBJ2-3
CASSPRLPPDTQYF
>once|TRBV11-1|TRBJ2-1
CASSLGGTREQFF
>once|TRBV13|TRBJ2-1
CASSPTVVPYFYNEQFF
>few|TRBV29-1|TRBJ1-5
CSVLGHGDQPQHF
>few|TRBV9|TRBJ2-1
CASSVDGGGTHNEQFF
>few|TRBV6-1|NA
CASSENSGSLEQYF
>NA|TRBV27|TRBJ2-1
CASSLTRREQFF
>NA|TRBV9|TRBJ1-1
CASSLSVSNTEAFF
>NA|TRBV11-3|TRBJ2-3
CASSSLRGGADTQYF
>NA|TRBV29-1|TRBJ1-1
CSVRGWDTEAFF
>NA|TRBV20-1|TRBJ2-7
CSAALTGYEQYF
>NA|TRBV25-1|TRBJ1-2
CATRSRTDYGYTF
>NA|TRBV5-1|NA
CASSLQPVQETQYF
>few|TRBV7-3|TRBJ2-6
CASSLTANSGANVLTF
>NA|TRBV5-1|TRBJ2-5
CASSTLAGEGETQYF
>NA|TRBV10-2|TRBJ2-7
CASSESGPFYEQYF
>NA|TRBV20-1|TRBJ2-2
CSARGLAGGPGTGELFF
>NA|TRBV9|TRBJ2-1
CASSVAGLAGINEQFF
>NA|TRBV6-2/TRBV6-3|TRBJ2-2
CASSRPGQGAGELFF
>NA|TRBV7-2|TRBJ2-5
CASSLSRGLKVQETQYF
>few|TRBV6-5|TRBJ2-5
CASRSDRGLQETQYF
>few|TRBV5-1|TRBJ2-1
CASSLQGYYNEQFF
>NA|TRBV18|TRBJ2-1
CASSRGTTHYNEQFF
>NA|TRBV7-8|TRBJ2-3
CASSLGPSGSGDTQYF
>NA|TRBV5-1|TRBJ2-3
CASSFEREGTDTQYF
>few|TRBV5-8|TRBJ1-1
CASSPLNTEAFF
>few|TRBV7-3|TRBJ2-7
CASSLGPPGPHRQYF
>few|TRBV11-2|TRBJ2-7
CASRSPGQGYEQYF
>NA|TRBV5-1|TRBJ2-5
CASSLVANPLQETQYF
>NA|TRBV10-3|TRBJ2-7
CAISESGVTGSYEQYF
>NA|TRBV7-2|NA
CASSFPLEVEQYF
>few|TRBV6-5|TRBJ1-2
CASSYGSPNYGYTF
>NA|TRBV6-6|TRBJ2-3
CASSPGRAGTDTQYF
>NA|TRBV11-3|TRBJ1-1
CASSLERMNTEAFF
>NA|TRBV20-1|TRBJ2-1
CSAQTADYNEQFF
>few|TRBV29-1|TRBJ2-7
CSVSGQLDSKYSYEQYF
>NA|TRBV7-2|TRBJ2-4
CASSSPAEANIQYF
>NA|TRBV6-2/TRBV6-3|TRBJ2-3
CASGDRGYDTQYF
>NA|TRBV5-1|TRBJ1-1
CASSLLQGEAFF
>NA|TRBV14|TRBJ1-1
CASSQGGALNTEAFF
>NA|TRBV5-1|TRBJ2-7
CASSLDRGSDEQYF
>NA|TRBV7-8|NA
CASSYLRNSCEQYF
>few|TRBV7-2|TRBJ2-3
CASSLVPSPRRTDTQYF
>NA|TRBV14|TRBJ2-1
CASSQPGYPYNEQFF
>NA|TRBV5-1|TRBJ1-2
CASSWTGDRSNYGYTF